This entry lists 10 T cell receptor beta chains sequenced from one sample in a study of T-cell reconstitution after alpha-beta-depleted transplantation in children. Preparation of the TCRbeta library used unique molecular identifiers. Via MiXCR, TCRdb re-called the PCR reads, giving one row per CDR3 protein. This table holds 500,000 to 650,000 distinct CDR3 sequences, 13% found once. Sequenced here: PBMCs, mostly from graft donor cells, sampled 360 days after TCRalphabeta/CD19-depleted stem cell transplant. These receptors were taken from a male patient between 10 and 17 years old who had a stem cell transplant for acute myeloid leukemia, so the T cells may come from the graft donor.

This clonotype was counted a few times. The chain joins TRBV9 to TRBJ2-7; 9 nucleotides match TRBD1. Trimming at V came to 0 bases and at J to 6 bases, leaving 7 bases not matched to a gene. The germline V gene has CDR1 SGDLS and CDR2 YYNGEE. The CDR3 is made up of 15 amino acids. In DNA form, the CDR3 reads TGTGCCAGCAGCGTAGCTACGGGACAGGGCTTCGAGCAGTACTTC. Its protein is CASSVATGQGFEQYF.

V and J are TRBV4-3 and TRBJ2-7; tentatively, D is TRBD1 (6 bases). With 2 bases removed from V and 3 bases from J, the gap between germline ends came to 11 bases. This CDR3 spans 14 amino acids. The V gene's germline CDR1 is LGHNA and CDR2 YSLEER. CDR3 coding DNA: TGCGCCAGCAGCCAAAATCAGGGGAACTACGAGCAGTACTTC. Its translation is CASSQNQGNYEQYF.

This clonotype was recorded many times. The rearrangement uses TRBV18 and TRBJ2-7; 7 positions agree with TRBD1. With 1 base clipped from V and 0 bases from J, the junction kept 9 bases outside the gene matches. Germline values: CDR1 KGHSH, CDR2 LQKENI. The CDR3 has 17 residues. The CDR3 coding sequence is TGTGCCAGCTCACCACTTACGACAGGGATCAGCTCCTACGAGCAGTACTTC. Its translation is CASSPLTTGISSYEQYF.

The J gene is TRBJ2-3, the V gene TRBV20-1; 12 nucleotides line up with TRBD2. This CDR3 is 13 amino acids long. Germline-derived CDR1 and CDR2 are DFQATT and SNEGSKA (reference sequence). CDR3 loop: CSELAGGTDTQYF. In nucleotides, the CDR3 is TGCAGCGAGCTAGCGGGAGGGACAGATACGCAGTATTTT.

The CDR3 sequence: CASSEEDRGTPNYGYTF. The DNA of the CDR3 is TGTGCCAGCAGTGAGGAAGACAGGGGGACCCCTAACTATGGCTACACCTTC. The gene calls are TRBV2 and TRBJ1-2, with 9 bases identical to TRBD1. The V gene end was trimmed by 3 bases and the J gene end by 0 bases; junction bases not matched to a gene: 8. In germline, CDR1 is SNHLY, CDR2 FYNNEI. This CDR3 has 17 residues.

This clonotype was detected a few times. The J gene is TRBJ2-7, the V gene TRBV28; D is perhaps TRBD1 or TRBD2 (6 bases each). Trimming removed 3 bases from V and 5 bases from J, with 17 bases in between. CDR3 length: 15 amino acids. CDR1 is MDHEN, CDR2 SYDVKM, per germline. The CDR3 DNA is TGTGCCAGCAGTTTGAACGGGGGCTGGTTCCACGAGCAGTACTTC. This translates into CASSLNGGWFHEQYF.

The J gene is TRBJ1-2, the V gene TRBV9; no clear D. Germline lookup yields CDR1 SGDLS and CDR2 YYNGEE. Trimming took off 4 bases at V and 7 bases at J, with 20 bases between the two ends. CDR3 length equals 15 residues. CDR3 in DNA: TGTGCCAGCAGCCTAAATGAAGGGTTGGGCGCTGGCTACACCTTC. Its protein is CASSLNEGLGAGYTF. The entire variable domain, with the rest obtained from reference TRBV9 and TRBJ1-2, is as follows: DSGVTQTPKHLITATGQRVTLRCSPRSGDLSVYWYQQSLDQGLQFLIQYYNGEERAKGNILERFSAQQFPDLHSELNLSSLELGDSALYFCASSLNEGLGAGYTFGSGTRLTVV.

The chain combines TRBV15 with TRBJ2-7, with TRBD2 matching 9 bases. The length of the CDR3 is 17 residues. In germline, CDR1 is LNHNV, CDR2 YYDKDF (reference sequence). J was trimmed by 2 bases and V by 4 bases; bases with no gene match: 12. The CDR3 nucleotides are TGTGCCACCAGCACCTTCCGAGGCGGGAGGGACCCCTACGAGCAGTACTTC. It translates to CATSTFRGGRDPYEQYF.

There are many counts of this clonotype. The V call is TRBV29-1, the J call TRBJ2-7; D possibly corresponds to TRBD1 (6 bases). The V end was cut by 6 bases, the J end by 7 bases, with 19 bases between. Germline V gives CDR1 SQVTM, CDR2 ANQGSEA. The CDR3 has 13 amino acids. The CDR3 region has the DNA TGCAGCGTAGCCGGCGCAGGGGCGTTAGAGCAGTACTTC. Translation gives CSVAGAGALEQYF.

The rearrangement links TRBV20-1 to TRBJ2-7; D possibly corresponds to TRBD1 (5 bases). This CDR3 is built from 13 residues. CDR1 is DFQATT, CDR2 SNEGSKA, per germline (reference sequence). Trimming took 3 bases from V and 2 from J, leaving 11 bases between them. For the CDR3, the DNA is TGCAGTGCTAGGGGGCAGGCTACCTACGAGCAGTACTTC. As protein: CSARGQATYEQYF.